The text below deals with one T cell receptor (beta chain). Its antigen remains undetermined. Qualities for individual bases were not recorded, and no much larger clone is one base off. Stable Graves' hyperthyroidism was defined as no progression to ophthalmopathy during 18 months of follow-up. Hyperthyroidism patients were aged 18 to 65 years and newly diagnosed, with disease duration of less than 2 months. Exclusion was applied to patients with uncontrolled infections, other autoimmune diseases, pregnancy or lactation. Diagnoses were based on clinical symptoms, serum thyroxine and TRAb, thyroid ultrasound and orbital computed tomography. Ficoll-Paque density gradient centrifugation was used to isolate PBMCs from about 10 ml of fresh peripheral blood. Trizol reagent was used to extract total RNA, and RNA quality was then checked on an Agilent 2100 Bioanalyzer. Amplification of TCR beta CDR3 regions was carried out from RNA transcripts. The first round of RT-PCR for the TCR CDR3 was performed with the HTBI primer set and the Qiagen OneStep RT-PCR kit. Libraries were constructed in a second round of multiplex PCR, after which size selection and purification were carried out. Paired-end sequencing of the libraries was performed with 100 bp reads on an Illumina HiSeq2000. The authors' pipeline ran thus. SOAPnuke was used to process the raw data, removing reads that contained adapters or uncalled bases, had a mean Phred below 15, or lacked an exact match to the constant primer or identifier. High-quality paired reads were merged using COPE v1.2.5, and each unique nucleotide sequence was defined as a clonotype. MiTCR v1.1 was used to align the clonotypes against IMGT TRBV, TRBD and TRBJ reference segments. Only V-J combinations with frequency above 0.0001, covering 99% to 99.2% of repertoires, were analysed. The TCS score was defined as the ratio of F50 (clonal expansion) to E x V (chaos), calculated using BLOSUM62-based TCRdist between CDR3 peptides within each V-J. Welch's t-statistics and random forest reduced around 520 V-J features to 13, which were used in a naive Bayes classifier (R e1071). TCRdb cleaned the public reads at Q25 with fastp, built clones with MiXCR and kept in-frame beta chains. Under each unique CDR3 protein, matching rows form one entry showing the most common genes and DNA. TCRdb, not the authors, supplied the V and J calls. The sample contains around 440,000 distinct CDR3 sequences, 15% to 19% of them found a single time. The top ten constitute 7.5% to 9% of the sample.

The data were taken from a study of T cells in Graves' hyperthyroidism and ophthalmopathy (dated by TCRdb to the late 2010s). Background for the entire study: Peripheral blood samples were taken at initial diagnosis, before any treatment was given. TCR V-J signatures able to tell the groups apart were searched for in a discovery cohort of 95 or so patients, of whom roughly 42 had Graves' ophthalmopathy and 55 to 60 had stable Graves' hyperthyroidism. Whether ophthalmopathy could be predicted prospectively was tested in an independent validation cohort made up of approximately 19 hyperthyroidism patients plus 17 patients who later progressed to ophthalmopathy. The 75 to 100 discovery patients were randomly split 7:3 into training and test sets. In addition, the study compared T-cell repertoires in thyroid tissue and in blood from roughly six Graves' hyperthyroidism patients. After blood sampling, hyperthyroidism patients were treated with methimazole at a starting dose of 30 mg daily, and ophthalmopathy patients were treated with high-dose intravenous methylprednisolone. The paper describes TCR Vbeta CDR3 sequencing of roughly 130 peripheral blood samples, made up of roughly 45 ophthalmopathy patients, some 76 hyperthyroidism patients and 17 progressor patients.

The full study reports these points: Most expanded thyroid clonotypes (frequency above 0.001) were also detected in blood, a finding suggesting that blood repertoires may reflect thyroid immune responses. In validation, the model predicted progression to ophthalmopathy a median of about 5.9 months before onset, with over 55% sensitivity and roughly 73% specificity. A 13 V-J signature model separated ophthalmopathy from stable hyperthyroidism, with about 88% sensitivity and about 81% specificity in cross-validation and 80%/75% in testing. No statistical method was used to set the sample size in advance, and investigators knew the group allocation.

V is pared back by 4 bases and J by 1 base, with 11 bases lying between the germline termini. The CDR3 numbers 16 residues from cysteine through phenylalanine. Left in the record is the CDR3 DNA by itself, 48 bases read in frame from the first base. CDR1 and CDR2, per the germline V gene, are MDHEN and SYDVKM. This TCR was recovered from a woman aged 18-29 years with Graves' hyperthyroidism. The sample comprised blood. Recombination joined TRBV28 with TRBJ2-6, with the D segment identity uncertain. The DNA sequence is given as TGTGCCAGCAGTTCCCCTTCGTCATCTGGGGCCAACGTCCTGACTTTC. Its protein product is CASSSPSSSGANVLTF.